This T cell receptor (beta chain) was documented in a study of beta chain features in type 1 diabetes. Concerning this clone: Antigen: not known.

V lost 10 bases to trimming and J lost 2 bases, with 14 bases between them. The CDR3 covers 14 residues. In germline, CDR1 is LNHDA, CDR2 SQIVND (reference sequence). Expressed TCRB transcripts were sequenced, since all the RNA that had been isolated was reverse transcribed. The assay was immunoSEQ multiplex PCR, and TCRdb's table has in-frame clones only and misses some. Among hundreds of thousands of clones listed, around 9.9% were seen once. General study findings and limits: There were fewer insertions and more deletions at the VDJ junctions of type 1 diabetes patients. Among patients with Type 1 diabetes, TCRB CDR3s were moderately but significantly shorter in every one of the four CD4+ subsets.

Sequenced input: naive CD4+ T cells from blood. The receptor's source is a young man with type 1 diabetes. The chain links TRBV19 to TRBJ2-2, with unresolved D. The CDR3 region has the DNA TGTGCCACTACGAAAACCGGTAACACCGGGGAGCTGTTTTTT. It encodes CATTKTGNTGELFF. The complete variable domain, with remaining parts taken from reference TRBV19 and TRBJ2-2, reads DGGITQSPKYLFRKEGQNVTLSCEQNLNHDAMYWYRQDPGQGLRLIYYSQIVNDFQKGDIAEGYSVSREKKESFPLTVTSAQKNPTAFYLCATTKTGNTGELFFGEGSRLTVL.